Here is one T cell receptor (beta chain) with its context. The entry originates in a study of blood T cell repertoires in COVID-19. Study-wide background: PBMCs, B-cell-depleted T cells, or T cells provided the cDNA or gDNA that made up the material.

TCRdb keeps only in-frame clones here, not all; method: immunoSEQ multiplex PCR. The top ten clones hold approximately 3% of a sample with about 160,000 clones, roughly 90% of them seen once. CDR3 length: 11 residues. V was clipped by 8 bases and J by 6 bases, with 10 bases between them. The gene calls are TRBV12-3 or TRBV12-4 and TRBJ1-2; no clear D gene. The clonotype comes from a man aged 55 to 69 with acute or convalescent COVID-19. Sequencing was carried out using peripheral blood. The CDR3: CASFLKNGYTF. The CDR3 bases are TGTGCCAGCTTTCTTAAAAATGGCTACACCTTC.